The next 30 T cell receptor beta chains were all read from a single sample in a study of blood T cell repertoires in COVID-19. Libraries were prepared by immunoSEQ multiplex PCR; TCRdb keeps only in-frame clonotypes and omits some of them. The repertoire holds over 100,000 clones, with about four fifths as singletons. The source material was peripheral blood. Receptor source: a man aged 60-69 years with acute or convalescent COVID-19.

In this sample, this clone turned up a few times. The rearrangement joins TRBV30 to TRBJ1-1; possible D gene TRBD1, 6 bases. With 4 bases removed from V and 0 bases from J, the gap between germline ends came to 9 bases. CDR1 GTSNPN and CDR2 SVGIG come from the germline V gene (reference sequence). The length of the CDR3 is 13 residues. CDR3 sequence (DNA): TGTGCCTGGAAAGGACAGCTGAACACTGAAGCTTTCTTT. Translating gives CAWKGQLNTEAFF.

The rearrangement joins TRBV5-1 to TRBJ2-3; TRBD1 matches at 9 bases. CDR1 is SGHRS, CDR2 YFSETQ, per germline. Unmatched junction bases numbered 9, after V lost 9 bases and J lost 1 base. The CDR3 length is 15 residues. The CDR3 here is CATGRQGDGTDTQYF. CDR3 DNA sequence: TGCGCCACAGGGAGACAGGGGGACGGCACAGATACGCAGTATTTT. Full variable domain (remainder filled in from reference TRBV5-1 and TRBJ2-3): KAGVTQTPRYLIKTRGQQVTLSCSPISGHRSVSWYQQTPGQGLQFLFEYFSETQRNKGNFPGRFSGRQFSNSRSEMNVSTLELGDSALYLCATGRQGDGTDTQYFGPGTRLTVL.

The rearrangement uses TRBV10-3 and TRBJ2-2; D gene unclear. CDR3 size: 14 residues. Trimming stripped 3 bases from V and 6 bases from J, with 11 bases between. CDR1 and CDR2 from the germline V gene are ENHRY and SYGVKD. The CDR3 DNA sequence: TGTGCCATCAGTGATCTTTCCGACTCCGGGGAGCTGTTTTTT. It specifies CAISDLSDSGELFF.

V and J are TRBV30 and TRBJ1-2; TRBD1 matches at 8 bases. Trimming took 5 bases from V and 4 from J; bases not matched to a gene: 9. The germline V gene encodes CDR1 GTSNPN and CDR2 SVGIG (reference sequence). The CDR3 sequence is 14 residues long. The CDR3 region is CAWAYRGSAYGYTF. DNA for the CDR3: TGTGCCTGGGCTTACAGGGGGTCGGCCTATGGCTACACCTTC.

The rearrangement links TRBV11-2 to TRBJ2-5; tentative D call: TRBD1 (6 bases). The CDR3 sequence is 13 residues long. V was shortened by 5 bases and J by 1 base, with 8 bases between the two germline ends. Germline assignment: CDR1 SGHAT and CDR2 FQNNGV. Here the CDR3 DNA reads TGTGCCAGCAGCGGGGGCCGCCAAGAGACCCAGTACTTC. Its protein is CASSGGRQETQYF. The full variable domain, rest sourced from reference TRBV11-2 and TRBJ2-5, is EAGVAQSPRYKIIEKRQSVAFWCNPISGHATLYWYQQILGQGPKLLIQFQNNGVVDDSQLPKDRFSAERLKGVDSTLKIQPAKLEDSAVYLCASSGGRQETQYFGPGTRLLVL.

This clone occurred once. At one of its ends the junction is not consistent with the germline gene, which may arise from a read error. V is TRBV7-3 and J is TRBJ2-2; 9 bases fit TRBD2. CDR3 length: 17 residues. Germline V gene sequence: CDR1 SGHTA, CDR2 FQGTGA. CDR3 sequence: CASSLTTGLAGTEELFF. The CDR3, as DNA: TGTGCCAGCAGCTTAACGACGGGGCTAGCGGGAACCGAGGAGCTGTTTTTT.

The chain employs TRBV18 and TRBJ2-7; the D gene is possibly TRBD1 (5 bases). Per germline, CDR1 KGHSH and CDR2 LQKENI. V was shortened by 1 base and J by 4 bases, with 8 bases between the two germline ends. The CDR3 is 13 residues long. CDR3 sequence (DNA): TGTGCCAGCTCACCACAGACAGATTACGAGCAGTACTTC. Translated, it gives CASSPQTDYEQYF.

The chain joins TRBV27 to TRBJ1-5; a possible D gene is TRBD1 (6 bases). V lost 3 bases and J lost 3, with 15 bases in between. CDR1 is MNHEY and CDR2 is SMNVEV in the germline V gene (reference sequence). CDR3 length: 16 amino acids. The CDR3: CASSFGSGALNQPQHF. The CDR3 DNA reads TGTGCCAGCAGTTTTGGGTCAGGGGCCCTCAATCAGCCCCAGCATTTT.

The chain joins TRBV11-3 to TRBJ2-7; TRBD1 agrees at 10 bases. This CDR3 region has 13 residues. The germline gives CDR1 SGHNT, CDR2 YENEEA. After removal of 8 bases from V and 4 bases from J, the junction contained 5 bases not matched to a gene. Written as DNA, the CDR3 is TGTGCCAGCCCCGACAGGGGGCAGTACGAGCAGTACTTC. Translating it yields CASPDRGQYEQYF.

V and J are TRBV18 and TRBJ2-1, with D unclear. Germline CDR1 is KGHSH and CDR2 is LQKENI. The length of the CDR3 is 12 residues. V gave up 2 bases and J gave up 6 bases, with 5 bases separating them. The DNA for the CDR3 is TGTGCCAGCTCACCAAGCCTCAATGAGCAGTTCTTC. Translation gives CASSPSLNEQFF.

The chain carries TRBV5-8 and TRBJ1-3, with unresolved D. CDR3 length equals 15 residues. V lost 4 bases and J lost 0, with 11 bases in between. Germline CDR1 is SGHTS and CDR2 is YDEGEE. CDR3 sequence: CASSPYRFSGNTIYF. CDR3 nucleotides: TGTGCCAGCAGCCCATACAGATTCTCTGGAAACACCATATATTTT.

The chain has TRBV7-3 and TRBJ1-2; a weak D match, TRBD1 (6 bases). Trimming removed 5 bases at V and 2 bases at J, with 24 bases between. The CDR3 has 18 amino acids. Germline V gene data show CDR1 as SGHTA and CDR2 as FQGTGA. The DNA for the CDR3 is TGTGCCAGCAGCACACAGGGACCGGGGCACGGGCAGAACTATGGCTACACCTTC. The encoded protein is CASSTQGPGHGQNYGYTF.

The chain has TRBV9 and TRBJ1-1; 8 bases agree with TRBD1. The J segment lost 1 base and the V segment lost 3 bases, leaving 8 bases of the junction unmatched. The CDR3 runs 16 residues. Germline assignment: CDR1 SGDLS and CDR2 YYNGEE. CDR3 sequence reads: CASSGSGGARNTEAFF. DNA for the CDR3: TGTGCCAGCAGCGGCTCAGGGGGCGCGAGGAACACTGAAGCTTTCTTT. The variable domain in full, completed from reference TRBV9 and TRBJ1-1, reads DSGVTQTPKHLITATGQRVTLRCSPRSGDLSVYWYQQSLDQGLQFLIQYYNGEERAKGNILERFSAQQFPDLHSELNLSSLELGDSALYFCASSGSGGARNTEAFFGQGTRLTVV.

CDR3: CASSYQNGYTF. CDR3 DNA sequence: TGTGCCAGCAGTTACCAGAATGGCTACACCTTC. The chain couples TRBV6-5 to TRBJ1-2; D unclear. Germline V gene sequence: CDR1 MNHEY, CDR2 SVGAGI. V gave up 2 bases and J gave up 6 bases, with 4 bases separating them. The length of the CDR3 is 11 residues.

The V gene is TRBV30, the J gene TRBJ1-3; TRBD1 matches at 9 bases. CDR1 is GTSNPN and CDR2 is SVGIG in the germline V gene (reference sequence). Unmatched junction bases numbered 6, after V lost 0 bases and J lost 3 bases. The CDR3 has 16 residues. CDR3 coding DNA: TGTGCCTGGAGTGTACTGACAGGGGGTAGTGGAAACACCATATATTTT. It specifies CAWSVLTGGSGNTIYF.

This clone was seen once. J is TRBJ1-5 and V is TRBV28; TRBD1 is a possible D gene (5 bases). Germline assignment: CDR1 MDHEN and CDR2 SYDVKM. The CDR3 runs 12 residues. Trimming stripped 8 bases from V and 6 bases from J, with 11 bases between. CDR3 nucleotide sequence: TGTGCCAGCGGGGGGGGGAGTCAGCCCCAGCATTTT. Protein sequence: CASGGGSQPQHF.

V usage is TRBV11-2 and J usage is TRBJ1-6, with TRBD1 matching 9 bases. This CDR3 contains 15 residues. V shed 4 bases and J 10 bases; nucleotides not matched to a gene: 8. CDR1 and CDR2 (germline): SGHAT, FQNNGV. CDR3 nucleotide sequence: TGTGCCAGCAGCTCCCAGGACAGGGGAAGATCACCCCTCCACTTT. Protein sequence: CASSSQDRGRSPLHF.

Here the CDR3 DNA reads TGTGCCAGCAGCTTAGCGATGGGGGCCCTCATATCTACTATAAGTTCACCCCTCCACTTT. It specifies CASSLAMGALISTISSPLHF. The chain has TRBV7-8 and TRBJ1-6; D is perhaps TRBD1 (6 bases). V was cut by 0 bases and J by 9 bases, with 27 bases left in between. This CDR3 has 20 residues. Germline assignment: CDR1 SGHVS and CDR2 FQNEAQ.

The chain links TRBV4-1 to TRBJ1-4; D not certain. V shed 0 bases and J shed 8 bases, with 13 bases lying between them. The CDR3 is made up of 15 amino acids. Germline CDR1 and CDR2: MGHRA and YSYEKL. The CDR3 region is CASSQDPLRGEKLFF. Here the CDR3 DNA reads TGCGCCAGCAGCCAAGATCCCCTCAGAGGCGAAAAACTGTTTTTT.

The chain has TRBV6-5 and TRBJ1-3, with D hard to call. CDR3 length: 16 amino acids. Germline lookup yields CDR1 MNHEY and CDR2 SVGAGI. V gave up 0 bases and J gave up 0 bases, with 9 bases separating them. The CDR3 DNA is TGTGCCAGCAGTTACTCGGCACGAAGCTCTGGAAACACCATATATTTT. The encoded protein is CASSYSARSSGNTIYF.

This clone was detected only a few times. This chain links TRBV28 with TRBJ1-6; weak D call: TRBD1 (6 bases). With 10 bases removed from V and 6 bases from J, the gap between germline ends came to 22 bases. This CDR3 is built from 16 residues. CDR1 and CDR2 (germline): MDHEN, SYDVKM. This CDR3 is CAITQGGGTGNSPLHF. For the CDR3, the DNA is TGTGCCATCACCCAAGGGGGGGGGACGGGTAATTCACCCCTCCACTTT.

V usage is TRBV2 and J usage is TRBJ2-1; tentative D call: TRBD1 (6 bases). Looked up from germline, CDR1 is SNHLY and CDR2 is FYNNEI. The V end was cut by 3 bases, the J end by 6 bases, with 12 bases between. The CDR3 loop spans 14 amino acids. The CDR3 reads CASSEVPGVNEQFF. CDR3 sequence (DNA): TGTGCCAGCAGTGAGGTACCAGGGGTCAATGAGCAGTTCTTC.

V is TRBV19 and J is TRBJ2-5; 9 nucleotides align to TRBD2. After removal of 5 bases from V and 4 bases from J, the junction contained 5 bases not matched to a gene. There are 14 residues in the CDR3. Germline-derived CDR1 and CDR2 are LNHDA and SQIVND (reference sequence). Here the CDR3 DNA reads TGTGCCAGTAGTTGGGCTAGCGGGGTAGAGACCCAGTACTTC. Translating gives CASSWASGVETQYF.

The V gene is TRBV19, the J gene TRBJ1-5, with 11 bases aligning to TRBD1. After removal of 3 bases from V and 1 base from J, the junction contained 5 bases not matched to a gene. The CDR3 runs to 17 residues. In germline, CDR1 is LNHDA, CDR2 SQIVND (reference sequence). The CDR3 protein is CASSMRTGGGSNQPQHF. CDR3 nucleotides: TGTGCCAGTAGTATGAGGACAGGGGGCGGGAGCAATCAGCCCCAGCATTTT.

The chain links TRBV27 to TRBJ1-4, with D perhaps matching TRBD1 (5 bases). The CDR3 sequence is 14 residues long. V was cut by 0 bases and J by 8 bases, with 10 bases left in between. Germline loops: CDR1 MNHEY, CDR2 SMNVEV (reference sequence). In DNA, the CDR3 is TGTGCCAGCAGTTTATCAGGGGCTGGAGAAAAACTGTTTTTT. Its protein product is CASSLSGAGEKLFF.

V usage is TRBV28 and J usage is TRBJ1-2; TRBD1 might be the D (6 bases). The germline V gene encodes CDR1 MDHEN and CDR2 SYDVKM. The CDR3 spans 13 residues. The V end was cut by 6 bases, the J end by 4 bases, with 12 bases between. CDR3 nucleotides: TGTGCCAGCAGCCCCGGACAGTTCTATGGCTACACCTTC. Its protein product is CASSPGQFYGYTF.

Only a few counts were recorded for this clone. The chain uses TRBV5-1 and TRBJ2-3, with 9 bases aligning to TRBD2. CDR3 length: 14 amino acids. The junction had 5 bases not matched to a gene; V was cut back by 7 bases and J by 2 bases. Germline-derived CDR1 and CDR2 are SGHRS and YFSETQ. The CDR3 bases are TGCGCCAGCGAACTAGCGGGCCCCACAGATACGCAGTATTTT. It specifies CASELAGPTDTQYF.

The chain employs TRBV29-1 and TRBJ1-2; 9 bases line up with TRBD1. J was trimmed by 2 bases and V by 6 bases; bases with no gene match: 7. Germline V gene sequence: CDR1 SQVTM, CDR2 ANQGSEA. This CDR3 has 14 amino acids. CDR3 loop: CSVDRGNANYGYTF. The CDR3 region has the DNA TGCAGCGTAGACAGGGGGAACGCCAACTATGGCTACACCTTC.

The chain uses TRBV5-1 and TRBJ2-1, with D tentatively TRBD1 (6 bases). From germline, CDR1 is SGHRS and CDR2 YFSETQ. This CDR3 is 15 amino acids long. The ends were cut back, 4 bases at V and 0 bases at J, with 11 bases in the middle. In DNA form, the CDR3 reads TGCGCCAGCAGCCCCCAGGGGAGCTCCTACAATGAGCAGTTCTTC. Its protein is CASSPQGSSYNEQFF.

This clone was detected only once. The rearrangement uses TRBV5-1 and TRBJ2-7; D unresolved. The germline V gene has CDR1 SGHRS and CDR2 YFSETQ. Trimming took 4 bases from V and 3 from J, leaving 11 bases between them. The CDR3 totals 13 residues. Here the CDR3 DNA reads TGCGCCAGCAGCGGCCTTGGTCTCTACGAGCAGTACTTC. Translated: CASSGLGLYEQYF.